The 5 T cell receptor beta chains presented below share a single source sample, sequenced in a study of Ad26.COV2.S vaccination and SARS-CoV-2 variants. The table came from immunoSEQ multiplex PCR; TCRdb's copy has only in-frame clones and leaves some out. The sample lists about 350,000 clones, 90% to 95% occurring once. The sequences come from peripheral blood, collected after recovery from COVID-19. All receptors derive from a human donor who had recovered from COVID-19.

This chain connects TRBV5-1 to TRBJ2-1; 14 bases agree with TRBD2. Germline-derived CDR1 and CDR2 are SGHRS and YFSETQ. V lost 4 bases to trimming and J lost 2 bases; unmatched junction nucleotides: 8. The length of the CDR3 is 18 residues. DNA for the CDR3: TGCGCCAGCAGCAAGACTAGCGGGGGGGCTTACCCCTACAATGAGCAGTTCTTC. Amino acid sequence: CASSKTSGGAYPYNEQFF.

The chain is built from TRBV7-9 and TRBJ1-5, with TRBD1 as a possible D gene (5 bases). The V gene's germline CDR1 is SEHNR and CDR2 FQNEAQ (reference sequence). The V end was cut by 5 bases, the J end by 1 base, with 9 bases between. The length of the CDR3 is 14 residues. The CDR3 DNA follows: TGTGCCAGCAGCCCCTGGACAAGCAATCAGCCCCAGCATTTT. Translated, it gives CASSPWTSNQPQHF.

The CDR3 coding sequence is TGCGCCAGCAGCCCGGGGGAAATCACAGATACGCAGTATTTT. This sequence encodes CASSPGEITDTQYF. V and J are TRBV5-1 and TRBJ2-3; D might be TRBD2 (6 bases). Between the trimmed V and J ends, which lost 4 bases and 2 bases, there was a span of 11 bases. The V gene's germline CDR1 is SGHRS and CDR2 YFSETQ. The CDR3 loop spans 14 amino acids.

The CDR3 region is CASSRAGEAFF. CDR3 coding DNA: TGTGCCAGCAGCCGGGCCGGGGAAGCTTTCTTT. The J gene is TRBJ1-1, the V gene TRBV12-3 or TRBV12-4; D call uncertain. This CDR3 region has 11 residues. The ends were cut back, 6 bases at V and 8 bases at J, with 10 bases in the middle.

V is TRBV6-5 and J is TRBJ2-3, with 7 bases aligning to TRBD2. The germline V gene has CDR1 MNHEY and CDR2 SVGAGI. Trimming took 6 bases from V and 3 from J; bases not matched to a gene: 6. This CDR3 has 14 residues. CDR3 loop: CASRVGGRTDTQYF. The CDR3 nucleotides are TGTGCCAGCAGGGTGGGGGGGAGGACAGATACGCAGTATTTT.